This paragraph reports one T cell receptor (beta chain). Sequenced by immunoSEQ multiplex PCR; TCRdb stores in-frame clones only, minus some. The profile shows 40,000 or so clones, about 90% of them singletons. Looked up from germline, CDR1 is PRHDT and CDR2 is FYEKMQ (reference sequence). The CDR3 is 16 amino acids. Trimming shortened V by 2 bases and J by 7 bases, and 21 bases separated the two germline ends. The record originates from a study of OX40 agonist ivuxolimab in advanced cancers. Overall study context: Subjects had a mean age of around 60 years, with a range of roughly 23 to 80; around 83% were male.

The receptor comes from an adult with an advanced solid tumor such as melanoma, head and neck, liver or kidney cancer. The starting material was CD4+ or CD8+ T cells sorted from blood, obtained in a trial of the OX40 agonist ivuxolimab. This chain uses TRBV13 with TRBJ2-7, with D possibly matching TRBD1 (6 bases). The CDR3 loop is CASSLYEGDHIREQYV. DNA for the CDR3: TGTGCCAGCAGCTTATATGAGGGGGACCACATCAGGGAGCAGTACGTC.